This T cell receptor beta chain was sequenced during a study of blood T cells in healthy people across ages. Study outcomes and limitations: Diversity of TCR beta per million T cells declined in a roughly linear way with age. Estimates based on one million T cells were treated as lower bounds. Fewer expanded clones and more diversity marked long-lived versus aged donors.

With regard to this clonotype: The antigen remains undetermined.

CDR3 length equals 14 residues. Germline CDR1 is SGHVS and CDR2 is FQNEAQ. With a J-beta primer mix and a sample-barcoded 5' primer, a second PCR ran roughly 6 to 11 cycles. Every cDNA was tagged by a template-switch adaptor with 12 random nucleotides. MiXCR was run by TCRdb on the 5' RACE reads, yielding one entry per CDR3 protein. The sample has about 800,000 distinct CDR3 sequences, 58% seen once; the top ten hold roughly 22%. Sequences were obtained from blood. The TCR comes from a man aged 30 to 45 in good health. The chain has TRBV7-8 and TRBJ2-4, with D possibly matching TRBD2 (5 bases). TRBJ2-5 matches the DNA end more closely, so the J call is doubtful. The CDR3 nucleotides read TGTGCCAGCAGCCCCCCGACTAACCAAGAGACCCAGTACTTC. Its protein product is CASSPPTNQETQYF.